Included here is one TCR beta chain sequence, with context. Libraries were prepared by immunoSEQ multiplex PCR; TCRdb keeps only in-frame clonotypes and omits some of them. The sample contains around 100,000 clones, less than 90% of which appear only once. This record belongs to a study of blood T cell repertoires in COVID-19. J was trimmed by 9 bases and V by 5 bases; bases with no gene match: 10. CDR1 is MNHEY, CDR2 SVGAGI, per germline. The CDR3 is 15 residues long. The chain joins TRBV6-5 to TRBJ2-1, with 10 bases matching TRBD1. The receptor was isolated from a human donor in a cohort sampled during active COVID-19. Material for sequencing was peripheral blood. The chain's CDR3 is CASSRSGQGLSEQFF. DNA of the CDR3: TGTGCCAGCAGTCGCTCGGGACAGGGGCTTAGTGAGCAGTTCTTC.